One sample yielded the 23 T cell receptor beta chains listed below, sequenced in a study of blood T cell repertoires in COVID-19. Sequencing used immunoSEQ multiplex PCR; TCRdb keeps in-frame clones, though not all of them. The sample holds 80,000 to 100,000 clones, 70% to 90% seen once. Material: peripheral blood. The source is a woman of 80 years or more with acute or convalescent COVID-19.

The V gene is TRBV9, the J gene TRBJ1-2; D possibly corresponds to TRBD1 (5 bases). CDR3 length: 14 residues. V lost 0 bases and J lost 7, with 13 bases in between. The germline V gene has CDR1 SGDLS and CDR2 YYNGEE. In DNA form, the CDR3 reads TGTGCCAGCAGCGTAGGGGGCCCGACGGTTGGCTACACCTTC. Residues: CASSVGGPTVGYTF.

The J gene is TRBJ1-1, the V gene TRBV11-2; D not resolved. V was clipped by 3 bases and J by 3 bases, with 8 bases between them. The germline V gene has CDR1 SGHAT and CDR2 FQNNGV. This CDR3 contains 13 residues. The CDR3, as DNA: TGTGCCAGCAGCTTCACCACGGACACTGAAGCTTTCTTT. It codes for CASSFTTDTEAFF.

The table lists this clone with a count of one. The CDR3 bases are TGTGCCAGCAGCTTGGAAGCCAACAGGGGGCAAAAGACCCAGTACTTC. It translates to CASSLEANRGQKTQYF. The chain combines TRBV5-4 with TRBJ2-5; 9 bases map to TRBD1. The CDR3 runs 16 residues. Germline V gives CDR1 SGHNT, CDR2 YYREEE (reference sequence). The J segment lost 6 bases and the V segment lost 0 bases, leaving 9 bases of the junction unmatched.

J is TRBJ1-5 and V is TRBV7-8, with 7 bases identical to TRBD1. After removal of 2 bases from V and 4 bases from J, the junction contained 2 bases not matched to a gene. This CDR3 is built from 14 residues. Germline-derived CDR1 and CDR2 are SGHVS and FQNEAQ. CDR3 nucleotide sequence: TGTGCCAGCAGCTTAACAGGGGAAAATCAGCCCCAGCATTTT. Translation gives CASSLTGENQPQHF.

The chain joins TRBV27 to TRBJ1-2, with D perhaps TRBD1 (6 bases). There are 13 residues in the CDR3. CDR1 and CDR2 (germline): MNHEY, SMNVEV (reference sequence). V lost 1 base and J lost 8, with 11 bases in between. CDR3 amino acids: CASSLWGGPGYTF. In DNA form, the CDR3 reads TGTGCCAGCAGTTTATGGGGGGGGCCCGGCTACACCTTC.

In DNA form, the CDR3 reads TGTGCCAGCAGTAAACTGGACGGGGGCTATGGCTACACCTTC. Residues: CASSKLDGGYGYTF. The chain links TRBV2 to TRBJ1-2; possibly TRBD1 for D (5 bases). This CDR3 has 14 amino acids. Germline-derived CDR1 and CDR2 are SNHLY and FYNNEI. Trimming took 5 bases from V and 4 from J, leaving 14 bases between them.

The chain employs TRBV11-2 and TRBJ1-4; TRBD1 agrees at 10 bases. CDR1 is SGHAT, CDR2 FQNNGV, per germline. The length of the CDR3 is 15 residues. Trimming at V came to 6 bases and at J to 6 bases, leaving 7 bases not matched to a gene. CDR3 DNA sequence: TGTGCCAGCAGGAGCCCCGGGACAGGGGATGAAAAACTGTTTTTT. It codes for CASRSPGTGDEKLFF.

This chain connects TRBV9 to TRBJ1-6; 11 bases are a match to TRBD1. In germline, CDR1 is SGDLS, CDR2 YYNGEE. V was clipped by 4 bases and J by 9 bases; unmatched bases: 6. The CDR3 runs 15 residues. CDR3 region: CASSRLGQGGSPLHF. CDR3 nucleotide sequence: TGTGCCAGCAGCAGACTGGGACAGGGGGGTTCACCCCTCCACTTT.

The CDR3 is CASSPGTGEETQYF. The DNA of the CDR3 is TGTGCCAGCAGCCCCGGGACAGGGGAAGAGACCCAGTACTTC. The genes are TRBV7-9 and TRBJ2-5; 10 nucleotides agree with TRBD1. J was trimmed by 3 bases and V by 5 bases; bases with no gene match: 3. This CDR3 has 14 residues. In germline, CDR1 is SEHNR, CDR2 FQNEAQ (reference sequence).

This sequence joins TRBV11-2 and TRBJ2-7; a possible D gene is TRBD2 (6 bases). The germline gives CDR1 SGHAT, CDR2 FQNNGV. The CDR3 length is 16 residues. V lost 4 bases and J lost 0, with 16 bases in between. In DNA, the CDR3 is TGTGCCAGCAGCTCCGAAAGGAGGGCGAACTCCTACGAGCAGTACTTC. Protein product: CASSSERRANSYEQYF.

The genes are TRBV5-1 and TRBJ1-1, with D perhaps matching TRBD1 (6 bases). Deletions cut 3 bases from V and 1 base from J, with 10 bases between. This CDR3 has 14 amino acids. Germline CDR1 SGHRS, CDR2 YFSETQ. The chain's CDR3 is CASSSSGQNTEAFF. Written as DNA, the CDR3 is TGCGCCAGCAGCTCATCGGGACAGAACACTGAAGCTTTCTTT. Filled out from reference TRBV5-1 and TRBJ1-1, the complete variable domain reads KAGVTQTPRYLIKTRGQQVTLSCSPISGHRSVSWYQQTPGQGLQFLFEYFSETQRNKGNFPGRFSGRQFSNSRSEMNVSTLELGDSALYLCASSSSGQNTEAFFGQGTRLTVV.

This chain uses TRBV30 with TRBJ1-4; no definite D call. CDR3 length: 16 amino acids. Trimming took off 4 bases at V and 7 bases at J, with 22 bases between the two ends. Germline V gene lookup returns CDR1 GTSNPN and CDR2 SVGIG (reference sequence). The CDR3 protein is CAWTPTGALPGEKLFF. The CDR3 DNA reads TGTGCCTGGACCCCCACGGGAGCCCTGCCGGGTGAAAAACTGTTTTTT. The full variable domain, its missing parts supplied by reference TRBV30 and TRBJ1-4, is SQTIHQWPATLVQPVGSPLSLECTVEGTSNPNLYWYRQAAGRGLQLLFYSVGIGQISSEVPQNLSASRPQDRQFILSSKKLLLSDSGFYLCAWTPTGALPGEKLFFGSGTQLSVL.

V gene TRBV7-9 combines with J gene TRBJ1-4; 10 bases agree with TRBD1. This CDR3 has 17 residues. CDR1 is SEHNR and CDR2 is FQNEAQ in the germline V gene (reference sequence). The V segment lost 1 base and the J segment 2 bases; nucleotides outside the gene matches: 4. Here the CDR3 reads CASSLGQGATTNEKLFF. In DNA, the CDR3 is TGTGCCAGCAGCTTAGGACAGGGGGCGACTACTAATGAAAAACTGTTTTTT.

The rearrangement links TRBV5-8 to TRBJ1-6; 7 bases are a match to TRBD1. The germline V gene encodes CDR1 SGHTS and CDR2 YDEGEE. The ends lost 2 bases at V and 6 bases at J; junction bases unmatched: 5. The CDR3 length is 15 residues. The CDR3 loop reads CASSLVTGPNSPLHF. In DNA form, the CDR3 reads TGTGCCAGCAGCTTAGTGACAGGGCCTAATTCACCCCTCCACTTT.

The chain carries TRBV6-5 and TRBJ2-7, with 9 bases aligning to TRBD2. V lost 2 bases, J lost 3 bases, and 5 bases stayed unmatched. Germline lookup yields CDR1 MNHEY and CDR2 SVGAGI. The CDR3 extends over 15 amino acids. DNA of the CDR3: TGTGCCAGCAGTTACCGGGCGGGGGGGATCTACGAGCAGTACTTC. It yields the protein CASSYRAGGIYEQYF.

The V gene is TRBV7-9, the J gene TRBJ2-1; 9 nucleotides align to TRBD2. The V and J ends lost 4 bases and 3 bases, in that order; junction bases with no gene match: 4. The CDR3 sequence is 15 residues long. Germline V gene sequence: CDR1 SEHNR, CDR2 FQNEAQ (reference sequence). CDR3 region: CASSSRLAVYNEQFF. CDR3 DNA sequence: TGTGCCAGCAGCTCCAGACTAGCGGTCTACAATGAGCAGTTCTTC.

The gene calls are TRBV27 and TRBJ2-2, with D possibly being TRBD1 (6 bases). Germline V gene lookup returns CDR1 MNHEY and CDR2 SMNVEV (reference sequence). The CDR3 length is 15 residues. Trimming stripped 5 bases from V and 3 bases from J, with 13 bases between. The CDR3 sequence: CASSPTGWDTGELFF. The CDR3, as DNA: TGTGCCAGCAGTCCAACAGGGTGGGACACCGGGGAGCTGTTTTTT.

This rearrangement joins TRBV24-1 to TRBJ2-2; possibly TRBD2 for D (6 bases). Germline-derived CDR1 and CDR2 are KGHDR and SFDVKD. V shed 5 bases and J shed 4 bases, with 7 bases lying between them. The CDR3 covers 13 residues. The CDR3 sequence is CATSGGGTGELFF. The CDR3 DNA is TGTGCCACCAGTGGGGGAGGCACCGGGGAGCTGTTTTTT.

The chain employs TRBV6-6 and TRBJ1-1; D might be TRBD1 (6 bases). The CDR3 contains 15 residues. With 0 bases removed from V and 1 base from J, the gap between germline ends came to 9 bases. From germline, CDR1 is MNHNY and CDR2 SVGAGI (reference sequence). CDR3 nucleotides: TGTGCCAGCAGTTACTCCAGGACAGCGAACACTGAAGCTTTCTTT. Its translation: CASSYSRTANTEAFF.

The CDR3 coding sequence is TGTGCTAGTGGTTACTCCGGGACAGGAGATACGCAGTATTTT. Encoded protein: CASGYSGTGDTQYF. V usage is TRBV12-5 and J usage is TRBJ2-3, with 8 bases that match TRBD1. The V gene's germline CDR1 is LGHNT and CDR2 FRNRAP. J was trimmed by 5 bases and V by 4 bases; bases with no gene match: 5. The CDR3 spans 14 residues.

This chain joins TRBV2 and TRBJ2-7; the match to TRBD1 covers 9 bases. This CDR3 is 16 amino acids long. Germline-derived CDR1 and CDR2 are SNHLY and FYNNEI. V was clipped by 8 bases and J by 1 base; unmatched bases: 12. CDR3 amino acids: CASSLVGQGSSYEQYF. The CDR3 nucleotides are TGTGCCAGCTCATTAGTGGGACAGGGTTCATCCTACGAGCAGTACTTC.

V usage is TRBV19 and J usage is TRBJ1-1, with a tentative D call TRBD1 (5 bases). V lost 6 bases and J lost 4, with 24 bases in between. CDR3 length: 17 amino acids. Germline V gene data show CDR1 as LNHDA and CDR2 as SQIVND (reference sequence). The CDR3 spells CASRGSAKQAEGTEAFF. CDR3 DNA sequence: TGTGCCAGTAGAGGCTCGGCTAAACAGGCGGAGGGCACTGAAGCTTTCTTT. The whole variable domain, remainder taken from reference TRBV19 and TRBJ1-1, is DGGITQSPKYLFRKEGQNVTLSCEQNLNHDAMYWYRQDPGQGLRLIYYSQIVNDFQKGDIAEGYSVSREKKESFPLTVTSAQKNPTAFYLCASRGSAKQAEGTEAFFGQGTRLTVV.

This clone was found a few times. For the CDR3, the DNA is TGTGCCAGCAGCAAAACAGGGGGAGCGGGAGGGAGCAATCAGCCCCAGCATTTT. Translating gives CASSKTGGAGGSNQPQHF. This chain links TRBV6-2 or TRBV6-3 with TRBJ1-5; 8 bases fit TRBD1. The CDR3 spans 18 residues. J gave up 1 base and V 6 bases, and 14 bases lay outside the gene matches. Per germline, CDR1 MNHEY and CDR2 SVGEGT.